These 19 T cell receptor beta chains were sequenced from one sample in a study of PD-1 blockade in classical Hodgkin lymphoma. Here immunoSEQ multiplex PCR was the method, and the copy in TCRdb shows in-frame clones only, minus some. The sample lists around 25,000 clones, 65% to 85% occurring once. All trial patients relapsed after autologous stem cell transplantation. Here the sequenced sample was peripheral blood mononuclear cells (PBMCs), taken before the second cycle of nivolumab. The receptors derive from a human donor with classical Hodgkin lymphoma.

This chain links TRBV18 with TRBJ1-3; TRBD1 aligns across 8 bases. Germline trimming cut 3 bases from V and 2 bases from J; bases unmatched to any gene: 9. Germline V gene lookup returns CDR1 KGHSH and CDR2 LQKENI. The CDR3 has 17 amino acids. CDR3 in DNA: TGTGCCAGCTCACCGTGGGCAGGGGGCGCGACTGGAAACACCATATATTTT. Protein product: CASSPWAGGATGNTIYF.

The rearrangement joins TRBV19 to TRBJ1-2, with D unresolved. V was cut by 7 bases and J by 0 bases, with 9 bases left in between. CDR1 and CDR2 from the germline V gene are LNHDA and SQIVND (reference sequence). The CDR3 spans 13 residues. CDR3 sequence: CASNFGANYGYTF. The CDR3 DNA follows: TGTGCCAGTAATTTCGGGGCTAACTATGGCTACACCTTC.

The chain joins TRBV4-3 to TRBJ1-2; D is undetermined. The germline CDR1 and CDR2 sequences are LGHNA and YSLEER. There are 19 residues in the CDR3. Trimming removed 0 bases from V and 1 base from J, with 21 bases in between. The CDR3 nucleotides are TGCGCCAGCAGCCAAGATGTACGTCGGCCACCCAGTTTTAACTATGGCTACACCTTC. Encoded protein: CASSQDVRRPPSFNYGYTF.

The CDR3 is CAINSLGGASTDTQYF. The CDR3 DNA reads as TGTGCCATCAACTCCCTAGGGGGGGCGAGCACAGATACGCAGTATTTT. The J gene is TRBJ2-3, the V gene TRBV10-3; tentatively, D is TRBD2 (7 bases). CDR3 length: 16 amino acids. The V end was cut by 7 bases, the J end by 0 bases, with 17 bases between. Looked up from germline, CDR1 is ENHRY and CDR2 is SYGVKD.

This clone was counted a few times. The chain is built from TRBV7-9 and TRBJ1-5, with no clear D. The V end lost 0 bases, the J end lost 0 bases, and 3 bases lay between the germline ends. This CDR3 contains 14 residues. Germline V gene data show CDR1 as SEHNR and CDR2 as FQNEAQ (reference sequence). Here the CDR3 DNA reads TGTGCCAGCAGCTTAGCAGGTAGCAATCAGCCCCAGCATTTT. This gives the protein CASSLAGSNQPQHF.

The CDR3 bases are TGTGCCAGCAGATCTAATAGGCTTGGGAAGCGGGGGGTCGACAATGAGCAGTTCTTC. It translates to CASRSNRLGKRGVDNEQFF. J is TRBJ2-1 and V is TRBV7-8, with TRBD2 matching 9 bases. CDR1 and CDR2 (germline): SGHVS, FQNEAQ. The CDR3 runs to 19 residues. J gave up 5 bases and V 6 bases, and 20 bases lay outside the gene matches.

The sample holds a few counts of this clone. This chain links TRBV19 with TRBJ1-6, with TRBD1 matching over 8 bases. CDR3 length equals 15 residues. With V trimmed by 0 bases and J by 9 bases, 4 bases remained unmatched. CDR1 LNHDA and CDR2 SQIVND come from the germline V gene (reference sequence). DNA for the CDR3: TGTGCCAGTAGTATAGAACGGACAGGGCGTTCACCCCTCCACTTT. Protein: CASSIERTGRSPLHF.

V gene TRBV14 combines with J gene TRBJ2-7; D is ambiguous. This CDR3 spans 13 amino acids. Per the germline V gene, CDR1 is SGHDN and CDR2 is FVKESK. Between the trimmed V and J ends, which lost 4 bases and 0 bases, there was a span of 7 bases. The CDR3 sequence is CASSLLSSYEQYF. The CDR3 DNA is TGTGCCAGCAGCCTACTTAGCTCCTACGAGCAGTACTTC.

This chain joins TRBV5-6 and TRBJ2-3; the match to TRBD1 covers 7 bases. From germline, CDR1 is SGHDT and CDR2 YYEEEE. The J segment lost 1 base and the V segment lost 1 base, leaving 3 bases of the junction unmatched. This CDR3 region has 15 residues. CDR3 protein: CASSLFQGGTDTQYF. CDR3 nucleotide sequence: TGTGCCAGCAGCTTGTTCCAGGGGGGCACAGATACGCAGTATTTT.

The chain carries TRBV7-2 and TRBJ1-2; 11 nucleotides match TRBD1. V was pared by 2 bases and J by 7 bases, with 9 bases of the junction left unmatched. Germline V gene sequence: CDR1 SGHTA, CDR2 FQGNSA. The CDR3 covers 16 residues. Here the CDR3 reads CASSLTRGQGAIGYTF. The CDR3 DNA is TGTGCCAGCAGCTTAACCCGTGGACAGGGGGCGATTGGCTACACCTTC.

The chain joins TRBV18 to TRBJ2-5; perhaps TRBD1 as D (5 bases). The CDR3 is made up of 15 amino acids. V lost 3 bases and J lost 1, with 12 bases in between. Germline CDR1 is KGHSH and CDR2 is LQKENI. In nucleotides, the CDR3 is TGTGCCAGCTCACCTCGGCAGGGTGGCCAAGAGACCCAGTACTTC. It yields the protein CASSPRQGGQETQYF.

The chain joins TRBV10-3 to TRBJ1-1; a possible D gene is TRBD1 (6 bases). The CDR3 is made up of 13 amino acids. Germline-derived CDR1 and CDR2 are ENHRY and SYGVKD. V lost 6 bases to trimming and J lost 1 base, with 9 bases between them. CDR3 sequence (DNA): TGTGCCATCAGCCGACAGGAGAACACTGAAGCTTTCTTT. Protein: CAISRQENTEAFF.

This chain connects TRBV19 to TRBJ2-3; D may be TRBD2 (7 bases). Per the germline V gene, CDR1 is LNHDA and CDR2 is SQIVND (reference sequence). The CDR3 sequence is 15 residues long. V lost 4 bases to trimming and J lost 1 base, with 12 bases between them. CDR3 sequence reads: CASSKAGAGTDTQYF. The CDR3 nucleotides read TGTGCCAGTAGTAAGGCGGGGGCCGGCACAGATACGCAGTATTTT.

This clone was counted a single time. V and J are TRBV7-2 and TRBJ1-2; 8 nucleotides line up with TRBD1. CDR1 is SGHTA, CDR2 FQGNSA, per germline. This CDR3 has 15 residues. With 4 bases clipped from V and 4 bases from J, the junction kept 8 bases outside the gene matches. CDR3 bases: TGTGCCAGCAGCTCCCCGGGACAGGCCTTCTATGGCTACACCTTC. Protein product: CASSSPGQAFYGYTF.

CDR3 sequence: CASSYRQPEHDEAFF. CDR3 in DNA: TGTGCCAGCAGTTACCGACAGCCAGAACATGATGAAGCTTTCTTT. The V call is TRBV6-6, the J call TRBJ1-1; possibly TRBD1 for D (5 bases). This CDR3 region has 15 residues. The V end lost 2 bases, the J end lost 7 bases, and 17 bases lay between the germline ends. From germline, CDR1 is MNHNY and CDR2 SVGAGI (reference sequence).

DNA of the CDR3: TGTGCCACCAGCAAAGTGACCCCCAATGAGCAGTTCTTC. Translating gives CATSKVTPNEQFF. The chain is built from TRBV15 and TRBJ2-1; D is undetermined. The CDR3 covers 13 residues. Trimming left V 4 bases short and J 6 bases short, with 10 bases between. Germline V lookup: CDR1 LNHNV, CDR2 YYDKDF (reference sequence).

The chain links TRBV7-2 to TRBJ2-1; the D is unclear. CDR3 length: 14 residues. Germline CDR1 and CDR2: SGHTA and FQGNSA. Between the trimmed V and J ends, which lost 1 base and 6 bases, there was a span of 10 bases. CDR3 protein: CASSLVRSPNEQFF. CDR3 coding DNA: TGTGCCAGCAGCTTAGTCCGATCGCCCAATGAGCAGTTCTTC.

This rearrangement joins TRBV25-1 to TRBJ1-6; the D is unclear. The CDR3 is 14 residues long. V was shortened by 2 bases and J by 0 bases, with 2 bases between the two germline ends. Looked up from germline, CDR1 is MGHDK and CDR2 is SYGVNS. In DNA, the CDR3 is TGTGCCAGCAGTGAACGCTCCTATAATTCACCCCTCCACTTT. It yields the protein CASSERSYNSPLHF. The variable domain in full, with the rest retrieved from reference TRBV25-1 and TRBJ1-6, is EADIYQTPRYLVIGTGKKITLECSQTMGHDKMYWYQQDPGMELHLIHYSYGVNSTEKGDLSSESTVSRIRTEHFPLTLESARPSHTSQYLCASSERSYNSPLHFGNGTRLTVT.

V and J are TRBV27 and TRBJ2-7; D is perhaps TRBD1 (5 bases). Germline loops: CDR1 MNHEY, CDR2 SMNVEV (reference sequence). The CDR3 totals 16 residues. Deletions cut 5 bases from V and 1 base from J, with 18 bases between. CDR3 nucleotides: TGTGCCAGCAGTGCCGATTTCTACAGGTCTTCCTACGAGCAGTACTTC. It is translated as CASSADFYRSSYEQYF.